A selection of T cell receptor beta chains follows, all from one sample in a study of shared clonotypes between healthy human individuals. The table came from immunoSEQ multiplex PCR; TCRdb's copy has only in-frame clones and leaves some out. The repertoire includes about 1.5 million clones, roughly 97% of them detected once, and 0.95% to 1.5% sits in the top ten. Specimen: naive CD4+ T cells sorted from blood. The receptors originated from a man aged 25-45 years in good health. Both conserved end residues are part of each CDR3. The order of the fields is V gene, D gene, J gene, clone size, CDR3 DNA, CDR3 protein. The D gene is left open where the match is weak. Rows give clone size only sometimes, using once, few, many, or a class for an expanded clone.

TRBV6-6	TRBD1	TRBJ1-1	.	TGTGCCAGCAGTTACCAGGGACAGCGGACTGAAGCTTTCTTT	CASSYQGQRTEAFF
TRBV29-1	.	TRBJ2-7	.	TGCAGCGTTGACCTCCTAGACTACGAGCAGTACTTC	CSVDLLDYEQYF
TRBV15	TRBD2	TRBJ2-7	.	TGTGCCACCTCCCCCCGGCGGGAGTACGAGCAGTACTTC	CATSPRREYEQYF
TRBV5-1	.	TRBJ2-3	.	TGCGCCAGCAGCTTGGCTAGCGCTAAGGCCGATACGCAGTATTTT	CASSLASAKADTQYF
TRBV6-1	.	TRBJ1-4	.	TGTGCCAGCAGTGAAGTAGAGTACATTGGGAAACTGTTTTTT	CASSEVEYIGKLFF
TRBV5-1	.	TRBJ1-2	.	TGCGCCAGCAGCAACGTAGGGTCATCTCAGGCTGGCTACACCTTC	CASSNVGSSQAGYTF
TRBV5-1	.	TRBJ1-3	once	TGCGCCAGCAGCTCGAGCCTATCTGGAAACACCATATATTTT	CASSSSLSGNTIYF
TRBV6-4	.	TRBJ2-5	.	TGTGCCAGCAGGGACCACCCGGGACGGCGAGGGCAAGAGACCCAGTACTTC	CASRDHPGRRGQETQYF
TRBV19	TRBD2	TRBJ2-1	.	TGTGCCAGTAGTTTCCTCCCAGCGGGAGGGCCAAGTGAGCAGTTCTTC	CASSFLPAGGPSEQFF
TRBV2	TRBD2	TRBJ2-3	once	TGTGCCAGCATCGCGCTCGGAGGCGGGAGAATGACAGATACGCAGTATTTT	CASIALGGGRMTDTQYF
TRBV15	.	TRBJ2-6	.	TGTGCCACCCGCTCGCGGCACCTCTCTGTTGGGGCCAACGTCCTGACTTTC	CATRSRHLSVGANVLTF
TRBV5-1	.	TRBJ2-3	few	TGCGCCAGCAGCTCGCGTGGAGATACGCAGTATTTT	CASSSRGDTQYF
TRBV5-1	TRBD1	TRBJ2-5	.	TGCGCCAGCAGGTTGGGACAGGAAGAGACCCAGTACTTC	CASRLGQEETQYF
TRBV4-3	TRBD2	TRBJ2-5	.	TGCGCCAGCAGCCAAGATGGGACGGGAGGTCGGGAGACCCAGTACTTC	CASSQDGTGGRETQYF
TRBV5-6	.	TRBJ2-5	.	TGTGCCAGCAGCCCGCCCGGGGGAGAGACCCAGTACTTC	CASSPPGGETQYF
TRBV27	.	TRBJ1-1	.	TGTGCCAGCAGTTTAGGACCACGACCGGGTGAAGCTTTCTTT	CASSLGPRPGEAFF
TRBV23-1	.	TRBJ1-4	.	TGCGCCAGCAGACAAGGGGGAGTGGAAAAACTGTTTTTT	CASRQGGVEKLFF
TRBV7-8	TRBD1	TRBJ2-7	.	TGTGCCAGCAGCTTTTCGGGACAGGGGCACTACGAGCAGTACTTC	CASSFSGQGHYEQYF
TRBV28	.	TRBJ2-7	.	TGTGCCAGCAGTTTAAGCCCCACTCAACCTATTCAGACCTACGAGCAGTACTTC	CASSLSPTQPIQTYEQYF
TRBV9	.	TRBJ2-3	.	TGTGCCAGCAGCGTAGAGCCTAGCAGGGATACGCAGTATTTT	CASSVEPSRDTQYF
TRBV27	TRBD1	TRBJ2-6	.	TGTGCCAGCAGTGAATGGACAGGGCTCTCTGGGGCCAACGTCCTGACTTTC	CASSEWTGLSGANVLTF